This paragraph reports one TCR beta chain. Its cognate antigen is unknown. Germline V gene data show CDR1 as GTSNPN and CDR2 as SVGIG (reference sequence). The junction had 11 bases not matched to a gene; V was cut back by 2 bases and J by 5 bases. The CDR3 loop spans 16 amino acids. The PCR used 60 Vbeta and 13 Jbeta primers. TCRdb's copy holds only in-frame clones and misses some; the assay was immunoSEQ multiplex PCR. The sample records about 130,000 clones, approximately 84% being singletons. The data derive from a study of cytomegalovirus exposure and HLA in healthy donors. Overall study results and limits: CMV serostatus stood as the only immune exposure information on hand. For cytomegalovirus status, the classifier reportedly gave diagnoses with high specificity and sensitivity.

V and J are TRBV30 and TRBJ2-2; 7 bases line up with TRBD2. Sequencing input: PBMCs. The sequence came from a woman in her late teens or twenties in good health and CMV-seronegative. The CDR3 DNA reads TGTGCCTGGAGTAGGGCGGGAGAGGCGGGGACCGGGGAGCTGTTTTTT. Residues: CAWSRAGEAGTGELFF.